This is a list of T cell receptor beta chains from one sample in a study of cytomegalovirus exposure and HLA in healthy donors. Libraries were prepared by immunoSEQ multiplex PCR; TCRdb keeps only in-frame clonotypes and omits some of them. The profile covers fewer than 150,000 clones, with 65% to 80% appearing a single time and about 6.8% taken by the ten largest. Sequenced: PBMCs. Receptor source: a man in his forties in good health and CMV-seropositive. Each CDR3 is given with its conserved first and last residue. The D gene is left open where the match is weak. A clone size is listed for some rows: how often the clone was seen (once, few, many), or a class if it is expanded.

TRBJ1-1 | . | TRBV5-5 | . | TGTGCCAGCAGCTTGGCGTGGGAGTCGACTGAAGCTTTCTTT | CASSLAWESTEAFF
TRBJ2-1 | . | TRBV4-1 | . | TGCGCCAGCAGCCAAGATCTGCGCGATGAGCAGTTCTTC | CASSQDLRDEQFF
TRBJ1-1 | . | TRBV2 | . | TGTGCCAGCAGTGATGACAGCACTGAAGCTTTCTTT | CASSDDSTEAFF
TRBJ2-7 | TRBD2 | TRBV2 | once | TGTGCCAGCAGTGAGTCCACTAGCGGGAATTTGTACGAGCAGTACTTC | CASSESTSGNLYEQYF
TRBJ2-7 | . | TRBV5-6 | once | TGTGCCAGCAGCTCCGGGACACCGCTCTACGAGCAGTACTTC | CASSSGTPLYEQYF
TRBJ2-1 | TRBD2 | TRBV7-8 | . | TGTGCCAGCAGCTTAGGGACTAGCGGGGTTGGGAATGAGCAGTTCTTC | CASSLGTSGVGNEQFF
TRBJ1-2 | . | TRBV6-5 | . | TGTGCCAGCAGTGAACAGGGTGGCTACACCTTC | CASSEQGGYTF
TRBJ2-5 | . | TRBV13 | . | TGTGCCAGCAGCGGAGCGGGCCTCCAAGAGACCCAGTACTTC | CASSGAGLQETQYF
TRBJ2-6 | TRBD2 | TRBV5-6 | . | TGTGCCAGCAGCTTGTGGCTAGCGGGAGGGCCTGGGGCCAACGTCCTGACTTTC | CASSLWLAGGPGANVLTF
TRBJ1-1 | . | TRBV27 | . | TGTGCCAGCAGTTTACAACAGGGAAGCACTGAAGCTTTCTTT | CASSLQQGSTEAFF
TRBJ1-1 | . | TRBV25-1 | . | TGTGCCAGCAGTGAATTGCGGGAGAACACTGAAGCTTTCTTT | CASSELRENTEAFF
TRBJ2-3 | TRBD1 | TRBV18 | . | TGTGCCAGCTCACCAGTGGGACAGGGACGGGATACGCAGTATTTT | CASSPVGQGRDTQYF
TRBJ2-7 | . | TRBV5-1 | . | TGCGCCAGCAGCCTTAGCACCAGGGGCCGAACCTCTTGGCAGTACTTC | CASSLSTRGRTSWQYF